This TCR beta chain was identified during a study of CD8 T cells in Susac syndrome. The CDR3 runs to 14 residues. Trimming removed 0 bases from V and 8 bases from J, with 10 bases in between. CDR1 and CDR2 from the germline V gene are SGHDN and FVKESK. RNA in amounts of roughly 0.5 to 1 ug was reverse transcribed with random hexamers. The authors amplified TCR beta CDR3 across 54 Vbeta and 13 Jbeta using immunoSEQ multiplex PCR. TCRdb ran MiXCR on the immunoSEQ multiplex PCR reads and lists one entry per CDR3 protein. The sample yields about 130,000 distinct CDR3 sequences, just under 95% seen once. Sequencing of TCR beta was performed on blood CD8+ and CD4+ T cells. On this clonotype itself: Its antigen remains unidentified.

Study-wide findings and caveats: Total CD8+ and CD8+ TEMRA repertoires contained over 15 and five Susac-specific public clones, respectively.

The chain employs TRBV14 and TRBJ1-4; D is ambiguous. The source of this sequence is a human donor with Susac syndrome. The sequenced sample consisted of CD8+ T cells from PBMCs. The CDR3 nucleotides read TGTGCCAGCAGCCAAGAAGGTAACCCAGAAAAACTGTTTTTT. Its protein product is CASSQEGNPEKLFF.